These 31 T cell receptor beta chains came from one sample sequenced in a study of technical replicates of blood from a handful of donors. Generated by immunoSEQ multiplex PCR, the TCRdb table keeps only in-frame clones and is missing some. The data contain about 53,000 clones, 86% of them singletons. The sample was PBMCs. Receptors were obtained from a human donor in good health. Some clones in this sample may be carry-over from other donors' samples.

This clone was seen just once. The J gene is TRBJ2-6, the V gene TRBV7-9; 11 bases fit TRBD1. The CDR3 runs to 17 residues. Per the germline V gene, CDR1 is SEHNR and CDR2 is FQNEAQ (reference sequence). V lost 7 bases to trimming and J lost 1 base; unmatched junction nucleotides: 6. As DNA, the CDR3 is TGTGCCAGCATCGGGGACAGGGGGTATTCTGGGGCCAACGTCCTGACTTTC. Translation: CASIGDRGYSGANVLTF.

The chain combines TRBV18 with TRBJ1-3, with 7 positions matching TRBD1. V lost 6 bases to trimming and J lost 2 bases; unmatched junction nucleotides: 10. CDR1 KGHSH and CDR2 LQKENI come from the germline V gene. The CDR3 contains 16 residues. The CDR3 sequence is CASSLSDRFAGNTIYF. DNA of the CDR3: TGTGCCAGCTCGCTCTCGGACAGGTTTGCTGGAAACACCATATATTTT.

On this clone itself: Other DNA sequences of this sample code for an identical CDR3. This sequence joins TRBV2 and TRBJ1-1; 7 positions agree with TRBD1. The J segment lost 2 bases and the V segment lost 6 bases, leaving 3 bases of the junction unmatched. The CDR3 sequence is 13 residues long. Per germline, CDR1 SNHLY and CDR2 FYNNEI. CDR3: CASRDRLNTEAFF. CDR3 coding DNA: TGTGCCAGCAGGGACAGGTTAAACACTGAAGCTTTCTTT.

The chain has TRBV30 and TRBJ2-2; D unresolved. Looked up from germline, CDR1 is GTSNPN and CDR2 is SVGIG (reference sequence). V shed 3 bases and J shed 10 bases, with 15 bases lying between them. The CDR3 length is 13 residues. CDR3 in amino acids: CAWSEREASELFF. CDR3 DNA: TGTGCCTGGAGCGAACGTGAGGCTTCGGAGCTGTTTTTT.

The chain combines TRBV18 with TRBJ1-4; the match to TRBD1 covers 9 bases. The germline CDR1 and CDR2 sequences are KGHSH and LQKENI. This CDR3 contains 17 residues. V shed 3 bases and J 3 bases; nucleotides not matched to a gene: 8. The CDR3 DNA is TGTGCCAGCTCACCTGTCCCGGGACAGGGAGCTAATGAAAAACTGTTTTTT. This sequence encodes CASSPVPGQGANEKLFF. Variable domain in full (rest from reference TRBV18 and TRBJ1-4): NAGVMQNPRHLVRRRGQEARLRCSPMKGHSHVYWYRQLPEEGLKFMVYLQKENIIDESGMPKERFSAEFPKEGPSILRIQQVVRGDSAAYFCASSPVPGQGANEKLFFGSGTQLSVL.

Note on this clone: Germline and junction disagree at one end, which may indicate a read error. J is TRBJ2-7 and V is TRBV7-9, with 8 bases aligning to TRBD2. The CDR3 sequence is 13 residues long. Germline V CDR1 and CDR2: SEHNR, FQNEAQ (reference sequence). The CDR3 spells CASSWTSSDEQYF. In DNA form, the CDR3 reads TGTGCCAGCAGCTGGACTAGCTCCGACGAGCAGTACTTC.

This chain joins TRBV2 and TRBJ1-6, with 8 bases fitting TRBD1. The length of the CDR3 is 14 residues. Germline CDR1 reads SNHLY; CDR2 reads FYNNEI. Losses at the gene ends were 4 bases for V and 8 bases for J; bases not matched to a gene: 4. The CDR3 is CASSGQGADSPLHF. Here the CDR3 DNA reads TGTGCCAGCAGTGGGCAGGGGGCTGATTCACCCCTCCACTTT.

The CDR3 sequence is CASSRTDGTSYGYTF. DNA of the CDR3: TGTGCCAGCAGTAGGACCGACGGCACTAGCTATGGCTACACCTTC. The chain uses TRBV11-1 and TRBJ1-2; D gene uncertain. The length of the CDR3 is 15 residues. V lost 6 bases and J lost 4, with 18 bases in between. Looked up from germline, CDR1 is SGHAT and CDR2 is FQDESV (reference sequence). The complete variable domain, with remaining parts taken from reference TRBV11-1 and TRBJ1-2, reads EAEVAQSPRYKITEKSQAVAFWCDPISGHATLYWYRQILGQGPELLVQFQDESVVDDSQLPKDRFSAERLKGVDSTLKIQPAELGDSAMYLCASSRTDGTSYGYTFGSGTRLTVV.

The chain recombines TRBV6-1 with TRBJ2-4, with a possible D match to TRBD1 (6 bases). The CDR3 length is 14 residues. V shed 2 bases and J shed 8 bases, with 13 bases lying between them. Germline values: CDR1 MNHNS, CDR2 SASEGT. This chain's CDR3 is CASSELWPGDIQYF. The CDR3 DNA sequence: TGTGCCAGCAGTGAATTATGGCCAGGGGACATTCAGTACTTC.

The chain employs TRBV4-3 and TRBJ2-5; 9 bases agree with TRBD2. After removal of 4 bases from V and 5 bases from J, the junction contained 8 bases not matched to a gene. The CDR3 consists of 15 residues. Per germline, CDR1 LGHNA and CDR2 YSLEER. The CDR3 DNA follows: TGCGCCAGCAGCCGGGGCGGGGGGGCCGGGGAGACCCAGTACTTC. It codes for CASSRGGGAGETQYF.

The chain carries TRBV4-1 and TRBJ2-4; D gene unclear. CDR1 and CDR2 (germline): MGHRA, YSYEKL. This CDR3 is 14 amino acids long. V gave up 1 base and J gave up 4 bases, with 8 bases separating them. The CDR3 region has the DNA TGCGCCAGCAGCCAAGGTGCAGATAAAAACATTCAGTACTTC. Amino acids: CASSQGADKNIQYF.

In nucleotides, the CDR3 is TGTGCCAGCAGTTTAGCAGGGACAGGGTCTAACTATGGCTACACCTTC. Amino acids: CASSLAGTGSNYGYTF. The V gene is TRBV28, the J gene TRBJ1-2; 9 positions agree with TRBD1. This CDR3 has 16 amino acids. Trimming took 2 bases from V and 0 from J; bases not matched to a gene: 4. CDR1 and CDR2 from the germline V gene are MDHEN and SYDVKM.

This clone has only one observation. The J gene is TRBJ1-5, the V gene TRBV18, with a tentative D call TRBD1 (5 bases). Between the trimmed V and J ends, which lost 1 base and 7 bases, there was a span of 11 bases. Germline CDR1 reads KGHSH; CDR2 reads LQKENI. This CDR3 contains 14 residues. The CDR3, as DNA: TGTGCCAGCTCACCACAGGGGAAGGGACAGCCCCAGCATTTT. It encodes CASSPQGKGQPQHF.

The chain recombines TRBV7-8 with TRBJ2-3; 15 bases are a match to TRBD2. Germline trimming cut 5 bases from V and 6 bases from J; bases unmatched to any gene: 6. CDR1 and CDR2 from the germline V gene are SGHVS and FQNEAQ. The CDR3 is 16 residues long. The CDR3 coding sequence is TGTGCCAGCAGCCACGGACTAGCGGGAGGGCAGGATACGCAGTATTTT. As protein: CASSHGLAGGQDTQYF.

This clone has just one count. This chain joins TRBV4-3 and TRBJ1-4, with D unclear. The V gene's germline CDR1 is LGHNA and CDR2 YSLEER. This CDR3 is 14 amino acids long. The V gene lost 1 base and the J gene lost 4 bases, with 7 bases spanning the gap. CDR3 amino acids: CASSQVSGNEKLFF. CDR3 coding DNA: TGCGCCAGCAGCCAAGTCTCGGGTAATGAAAAACTGTTTTTT.

In this sample, this clone turned up once. The J gene is TRBJ1-6, the V gene TRBV5-6; perhaps TRBD1 as D (6 bases). Germline lookup yields CDR1 SGHDT and CDR2 YYEEEE. The germline V and J ends were trimmed by 3 bases and 2 bases, with 18 bases remaining between them. CDR3 size: 18 residues. The CDR3, as DNA: TGTGCCAGCAGCTCAAGCCCACAGGGTTTCACCTATAATTCACCCCTCCACTTT. Translated, it gives CASSSSPQGFTYNSPLHF.

The rearrangement uses TRBV13 and TRBJ2-2; 8 bases match TRBD1. This CDR3 is 14 amino acids long. The V and J ends lost 7 bases and 5 bases, in that order; junction bases with no gene match: 6. Germline V CDR1 and CDR2: PRHDT, FYEKMQ (reference sequence). CDR3 sequence: CASKATGGTGELFF. CDR3 DNA: TGTGCCAGCAAGGCAACAGGGGGAACCGGGGAGCTGTTTTTT.

V is TRBV28 and J is TRBJ1-2; 10 positions agree with TRBD1. This CDR3 region has 14 residues. V was clipped by 6 bases and J by 8 bases; unmatched bases: 9. Germline loops: CDR1 MDHEN, CDR2 SYDVKM. The CDR3 bases are TGTGCCAGCAGCTTTGACAGGGGGCCTGGCGGCTACACCTTC. Its protein is CASSFDRGPGGYTF.

This clone was counted a single time. V is TRBV5-1 and J is TRBJ2-1; a weak D match, TRBD1 (5 bases). The CDR3 runs to 14 residues. Trimming left V 1 base short and J 6 bases short, with 11 bases between. CDR1 is SGHRS, CDR2 YFSETQ, per germline. The CDR3 protein is CASSLTGPANEQFF. For the CDR3, the DNA is TGCGCCAGCAGCTTGACAGGCCCTGCCAATGAGCAGTTCTTC.

The V call is TRBV2, the J call TRBJ2-5, with D possibly matching TRBD2 (6 bases). CDR3 size: 13 residues. The germline V and J ends were trimmed by 6 bases and 0 bases, with 8 bases remaining between them. Germline loops: CDR1 SNHLY, CDR2 FYNNEI. The CDR3 sequence: CASSRENQETQYF. CDR3 DNA sequence: TGTGCCAGCAGCCGGGAGAACCAAGAGACCCAGTACTTC.

This chain links TRBV30 with TRBJ2-3; 7 nucleotides align to TRBD1. Trimming removed 2 bases from V and 3 bases from J; junction bases left unmatched: 14. Germline V lookup: CDR1 GTSNPN, CDR2 SVGIG (reference sequence). The CDR3 extends over 17 amino acids. The CDR3, as DNA: TGTGCCTGGAGTAAAGGGTTGGTAGGGGGCGCGACAGATACGCAGTATTTT. This gives the protein CAWSKGLVGGATDTQYF.

This rearrangement joins TRBV6-1 to TRBJ1-2; D ambiguous. This CDR3 comprises 12 residues. Trimming removed 3 bases at V and 8 bases at J, with 10 bases between. CDR1 is MNHNS, CDR2 SASEGT, per germline. The CDR3: CASSELALGYTF. CDR3 coding DNA: TGTGCCAGCAGTGAGTTAGCCCTCGGCTACACCTTC.

There are a few counts of this clone. The rearrangement uses TRBV7-9 and TRBJ1-1; D is possibly TRBD1 (6 bases). The germline V gene encodes CDR1 SEHNR and CDR2 FQNEAQ (reference sequence). CDR3 length: 13 residues. The V end was cut by 5 bases, the J end by 5 bases, with 12 bases between. CDR3 sequence: CASSPDSFTEAFF. CDR3 DNA: TGTGCCAGCAGCCCGGACAGCTTTACTGAAGCTTTCTTT.

The CDR3 DNA reads as TGTGCCAGCAGTCAGGGACAGGGAGTCGAGCAGTACTTC. Its translation: CASSQGQGVEQYF. The chain couples TRBV6-5 to TRBJ2-7, with 9 positions matching TRBD1. Germline-derived CDR1 and CDR2 are MNHEY and SVGAGI. J gave up 6 bases and V 5 bases, and 5 bases lay outside the gene matches. The CDR3 totals 13 residues.

The chain employs TRBV27 and TRBJ2-7; the D is unclear. Germline V gives CDR1 MNHEY, CDR2 SMNVEV (reference sequence). This CDR3 is built from 13 residues. Trimming removed 6 bases from V and 0 bases from J, with 9 bases in between. The CDR3 nucleotides read TGTGCCAGCAGAGCACGGTTCTCCTACGAGCAGTACTTC. Its translation is CASRARFSYEQYF.

The genes are TRBV4-2 and TRBJ2-7; D is uncertain. Deletions cut 4 bases from V and 1 base from J, with 11 bases between. Germline V gene data show CDR1 as LGHNA and CDR2 as YNFKEQ. The CDR3 loop spans 14 amino acids. CDR3 coding DNA: TGTGCCAGCAGCCCAGCAGGCCCTTCCTACGAGCAGTACTTC. Translation: CASSPAGPSYEQYF.

The V gene is TRBV10-3, the J gene TRBJ1-1, with 9 bases matching TRBD1. The CDR3 has 15 residues. CDR1 is ENHRY, CDR2 SYGVKD, per germline. V shed 4 bases and J 5 bases; nucleotides not matched to a gene: 8. CDR3: CAISGPQGAWTEAFF. The CDR3 DNA reads TGTGCCATCAGTGGGCCACAGGGGGCTTGGACTGAAGCTTTCTTT.

This clone was found once. J is TRBJ2-2 and V is TRBV11-2; 10 bases agree with TRBD2. V shed 3 bases, J shed 0 bases, and the junction held 7 bases outside the gene matches. This CDR3 comprises 18 residues. The germline CDR1 and CDR2 sequences are SGHAT and FQNNGV. The DNA of the CDR3 is TGTGCCAGCAGCTTCAAATCTAGCGGGGGCCCGAACACCGGGGAGCTGTTTTTT. It encodes CASSFKSSGGPNTGELFF. Complete variable domain (other parts from reference TRBV11-2 and TRBJ2-2): EAGVAQSPRYKIIEKRQSVAFWCNPISGHATLYWYQQILGQGPKLLIQFQNNGVVDDSQLPKDRFSAERLKGVDSTLKIQPAKLEDSAVYLCASSFKSSGGPNTGELFFGEGSRLTVL.

This rearrangement joins TRBV29-1 to TRBJ2-7, with 10 bases matching TRBD2. The junction had 14 bases not matched to a gene; V was cut back by 6 bases and J by 6 bases. Germline assignment: CDR1 SQVTM and CDR2 ANQGSEA. CDR3 length: 15 residues. Here the CDR3 DNA reads TGCAGCGTCATTGGGACCAGGCTAGCGGGGGTCGAGCAGTACTTC. Residues: CSVIGTRLAGVEQYF.

This chain links TRBV29-1 with TRBJ2-7; the match to TRBD2 covers 7 bases. The V gene's germline CDR1 is SQVTM and CDR2 ANQGSEA. With 6 bases clipped from V and 5 bases from J, the junction kept 4 bases outside the gene matches. CDR3 length equals 11 residues. As DNA, the CDR3 is TGCAGCGTGAGGGAGGGGAACGAGCAGTACTTC. Its protein product is CSVREGNEQYF.

The V and J genes are TRBV7-2 and TRBJ2-3; 7 nucleotides align to TRBD1. The CDR3 totals 15 residues. The V and J ends lost 5 bases and 0 bases, in that order; junction bases with no gene match: 5. Looked up from germline, CDR1 is SGHTA and CDR2 is FQGNSA. The CDR3 DNA reads TGTGCCAGCAGCCTCCGACAGGGTAGCACAGATACGCAGTATTTT. As protein: CASSLRQGSTDTQYF.